The next 27 T cell receptor beta chains were all read from a single sample in a study of blood T cell repertoires in COVID-19. TCRdb's copy holds only in-frame clones and misses some; the assay was immunoSEQ multiplex PCR. The repertoire includes about 73,000 clones, approximately 83% of them detected once, and approximately 2.4% sits in the top ten. Sequences were obtained from peripheral blood. These receptors were collected from a man aged 80 or over with active or convalescent COVID-19.

The genes are TRBV5-8 and TRBJ2-5, with D possibly being TRBD2 (7 bases). Trimming shortened V by 9 bases and J by 5 bases, and 20 bases separated the two germline ends. CDR3 length equals 14 residues. Looked up from germline, CDR1 is SGHTS and CDR2 is YDEGEE. The CDR3 sequence is CATHTGRGGETQYF. The CDR3 coding sequence is TGTGCCACCCACACGGGCAGGGGAGGGGAGACCCAGTACTTC.

CDR3 sequence reads: CASSFPKSQVNEQYF. CDR3 bases: TGTGCCAGCAGTTTTCCCAAATCTCAGGTCAACGAGCAGTACTTC. The V call is TRBV28, the J call TRBJ2-7; D not resolved. The CDR3 loop spans 15 amino acids. Trimming stripped 3 bases from V and 5 bases from J, with 17 bases between. Germline assignment: CDR1 MDHEN and CDR2 SYDVKM.

The chain uses TRBV30 and TRBJ2-5, with a tentative D call TRBD2 (6 bases). The V gene lost 2 bases and the J gene lost 8 bases, with 12 bases spanning the gap. CDR1 and CDR2 from the germline V gene are GTSNPN and SVGIG (reference sequence). CDR3 length: 12 amino acids. The CDR3 sequence: CAWSPSGGTQYF. CDR3 DNA: TGTGCCTGGAGTCCATCCGGGGGAACCCAGTACTTC.

The chain uses TRBV2 and TRBJ1-4; 8 bases match TRBD1. Germline lookup yields CDR1 SNHLY and CDR2 FYNNEI. V was clipped by 6 bases and J by 3 bases; unmatched bases: 3. This CDR3 is built from 14 residues. CDR3 in amino acids: CASRAGGSNEKLFF. The CDR3 region has the DNA TGTGCCAGCAGGGCAGGGGGCTCTAATGAAAAACTGTTTTTT. The full variable domain, in which reference TRBV2 and TRBJ1-4 provide the parts outside the CDR3, is EPEVTQTPSHQVTQMGQEVILRCVPISNHLYFYWYRQILGQKVEFLVSFYNNEISEKSEIFDDQFSVERPDGSNFTLKIRSTKLEDSAMYFCASRAGGSNEKLFFGSGTQLSVL.

This sequence joins TRBV19 and TRBJ2-3; 8 bases fit TRBD1. The CDR3 has 14 residues. V lost 4 bases and J lost 3; bases outside the gene matches: 3. Germline CDR1 reads LNHDA; CDR2 reads SQIVND (reference sequence). The CDR3 nucleotides read TGTGCCAGTAGTAGTGGACAGGGAACAGATACGCAGTATTTT. Translating gives CASSSGQGTDTQYF.

The CDR3 reads CASSQALLAGEYTGELFF. CDR3 coding DNA: TGTGCCAGCAGCCAAGCCTTACTAGCGGGGGAGTACACCGGGGAGCTGTTTTTT. V is TRBV3-1 (or the pseudogene TRBV3-2) and J is TRBJ2-2; 11 bases match TRBD2. This CDR3 is built from 18 residues. CDR1 and CDR2 (germline): LGHDT, YNNKEL (reference sequence). The V segment lost 1 base and the J segment 3 bases; nucleotides outside the gene matches: 7.

This clone is labeled medium-sized. This chain uses TRBV7-9 with TRBJ2-1, with D tentatively TRBD1 (5 bases). Germline-derived CDR1 and CDR2 are SEHNR and FQNEAQ (reference sequence). The CDR3 runs to 11 residues. The V gene lost 1 base and the J gene lost 11 bases, with 6 bases spanning the gap. The CDR3 loop is CASSLEGQQFF. In DNA form, the CDR3 reads TGTGCCAGCAGCTTAGAGGGGCAGCAGTTCTTC.

The J gene is TRBJ2-3, the V gene TRBV5-4; TRBD2 matches 7 bases. With V trimmed by 0 bases and J by 3 bases, 7 bases remained unmatched. Germline V gives CDR1 SGHNT, CDR2 YYREEE (reference sequence). The CDR3 extends over 16 amino acids. CDR3: CASSLDPGLGTDTQYF. The CDR3 DNA is TGTGCCAGCAGCTTGGATCCCGGACTAGGTACAGATACGCAGTATTTT.

V is TRBV3-1 (or the pseudogene TRBV3-2) and J is TRBJ1-6, with 9 bases identical to TRBD1. Germline V gives CDR1 LGHDT, CDR2 YNNKEL (reference sequence). The CDR3 is 15 amino acids. With V trimmed by 0 bases and J by 6 bases, 0 bases remained unmatched. The CDR3 DNA reads as TGTGCCAGCAGCCAAGAGACAGGGGGTAATTCACCCCTCCACTTT. Its protein product is CASSQETGGNSPLHF.

The V call is TRBV28, the J call TRBJ1-2; D remains ambiguous. Germline CDR1 reads MDHEN; CDR2 reads SYDVKM. Trimming removed 6 bases at V and 3 bases at J, with 11 bases between. The CDR3 is 13 residues long. In DNA, the CDR3 is TGTGCCAGCAGACTACGCCCTGACTATGGCTACACCTTC. It specifies CASRLRPDYGYTF.

The J gene is TRBJ1-2, the V gene TRBV29-1, with TRBD1 identical over 7 bases. This CDR3 spans 13 amino acids. In germline, CDR1 is SQVTM, CDR2 ANQGSEA. J lost 8 bases, V lost 6 bases, and 12 bases had no gene match. In nucleotides, the CDR3 is TGCAGCGTGACCGGACAGGCCCCGGGGGGCTACACCTTC. This sequence encodes CSVTGQAPGGYTF.

This clone was counted once. J is TRBJ2-7 and V is TRBV5-1; D is uncertain. V shed 3 bases and J shed 1 base, with 8 bases lying between them. The CDR3 totals 13 residues. Looked up from germline, CDR1 is SGHRS and CDR2 is YFSETQ. CDR3 sequence: CASSSRMSYEQYF. For the CDR3, the DNA is TGCGCCAGCAGCTCGAGGATGTCCTACGAGCAGTACTTC.

This chain joins TRBV7-8 and TRBJ2-5, with TRBD2 matching over 15 bases. This CDR3 has 21 residues. CDR1 is SGHVS and CDR2 is FQNEAQ in the germline V gene. The trim removed 4 bases at V and 9 bases at J, leaving 24 bases unmatched. CDR3 loop: CASSSRGSGTGTSGRQRAQYF. CDR3 DNA: TGTGCCAGCAGCTCGAGGGGGTCCGGGACAGGGACTAGCGGGAGGCAACGAGCCCAGTACTTC. Full variable domain (missing parts from reference TRBV7-8 and TRBJ2-5): GAGVSQSPRYKVAKRGQDVALRCDPISGHVSLFWYQQALGQGPEFLTYFQNEAQLDKSGLPSDRFFAERPEGSVSTLKIQRTQQEDSAVYLCASSSRGSGTGTSGRQRAQYFGPGTRLLVL.

The chain uses TRBV5-1 and TRBJ1-2, with TRBD1 matching over 7 bases. CDR1 is SGHRS and CDR2 is YFSETQ in the germline V gene. V was clipped by 4 bases and J by 4 bases; unmatched bases: 13. The CDR3 is made up of 16 amino acids. In DNA form, the CDR3 reads TGCGCCAGCAGCGGCGGACAGGCAAACAGGGGCTATGGCTACACCTTC. This codes for CASSGGQANRGYGYTF.

The chain uses TRBV28 and TRBJ2-3, with 10 nucleotides matching TRBD2. J was trimmed by 0 bases and V by 4 bases; bases with no gene match: 4. CDR1 and CDR2 (germline): MDHEN, SYDVKM. This CDR3 has 16 residues. The CDR3 protein is CASSSSTSGSTDTQYF. CDR3 nucleotides: TGTGCCAGCAGTTCGTCGACTAGCGGGAGCACAGATACGCAGTATTTT. Full variable domain (missing parts from reference TRBV28 and TRBJ2-3): DVKVTQSSRYLVKRTGEKVFLECVQDMDHENMFWYRQDPGLGLRLIYFSYDVKMKEKGDIPEGYSVSREKKERFSLILESASTNQTSMYLCASSSSTSGSTDTQYFGPGTRLTVL.

V gene TRBV27 combines with J gene TRBJ1-5; D remains unclear. In germline, CDR1 is MNHEY, CDR2 SMNVEV (reference sequence). The CDR3 contains 13 residues. With 5 bases removed from V and 6 bases from J, the gap between germline ends came to 11 bases. This CDR3 reads CASSLERGQPQHF. CDR3 DNA sequence: TGTGCCAGCAGTCTTGAACGGGGTCAGCCCCAGCATTTT.

The chain joins TRBV4-2 to TRBJ2-7; D is unclear. V lost 4 bases and J lost 3, with 7 bases in between. The CDR3 has 12 residues. The germline gives CDR1 LGHNA, CDR2 YNFKEQ. The CDR3, as DNA: TGTGCCAGCAGCCCAGACTTCTACGAGCAGTACTTC. The encoded protein is CASSPDFYEQYF.

The chain combines TRBV6-2 or TRBV6-3 with TRBJ1-3; D is possibly TRBD1 (6 bases). This CDR3 comprises 14 residues. The germline V gene has CDR1 MNHEY and CDR2 SVGEGT. The V end was cut by 5 bases, the J end by 0 bases, with 8 bases between. The CDR3 DNA reads TGTGCCAGCAGTCGGACAGTCTCTGGAAACACCATATATTTT. It yields the protein CASSRTVSGNTIYF.

A word on this clone: Other nucleotide sequences in the sample specify the same CDR3. V gene TRBV4-3 combines with J gene TRBJ2-7, with D possibly TRBD1 on 5 matching bases. The germline V gene has CDR1 LGHNA and CDR2 YSLEER. V lost 0 bases and J 4 bases, leaving 13 bases between the germline ends. This CDR3 is built from 15 residues. As DNA, the CDR3 is TGCGCCAGCAGCCAAGATTTTCAGGGAACATACGAGCAGTACTTC. It translates to CASSQDFQGTYEQYF.

The rearrangement links TRBV5-4 to TRBJ2-3; 8 bases fit TRBD1. V lost 4 bases to trimming and J lost 1 base; unmatched junction nucleotides: 8. The CDR3 contains 16 residues. Germline V gene sequence: CDR1 SGHNT, CDR2 YYREEE (reference sequence). The CDR3 region is CASSADVTGGTDTQYF. The DNA for the CDR3 is TGTGCCAGCAGCGCTGATGTGACAGGGGGCACAGATACGCAGTATTTT.

The CDR3 spells CATSRRTGRSQETQYF. The DNA for the CDR3 is TGTGCCACCAGCAGACGGACAGGGCGTTCCCAGGAGACCCAGTACTTC. The chain carries TRBV15 and TRBJ2-5, with TRBD1 matching over 8 bases. The ends lost 2 bases at V and 5 bases at J; junction bases unmatched: 10. The CDR3 loop spans 16 amino acids. The germline V gene has CDR1 LNHNV and CDR2 YYDKDF (reference sequence). Variable domain in full (rest from reference TRBV15 and TRBJ2-5): DAMVIQNPRYQVTQFGKPVTLSCSQTLNHNVMYWYQQKSSQAPKLLFHYYDKDFNNEADTPDNFQSRRPNTSFCFLDIRSPGLGDTAMYLCATSRRTGRSQETQYFGPGTRLLVL.

The CDR3 DNA reads TGTGCCAGCAGCCACCTGGGGCCGGGAAACACCATATATTTT. Translation gives CASSHLGPGNTIYF. The genes are TRBV7-8 and TRBJ1-3, with D possibly being TRBD1 (5 bases). With 5 bases removed from V and 4 bases from J, the gap between germline ends came to 12 bases. The germline V gene encodes CDR1 SGHVS and CDR2 FQNEAQ. The CDR3 consists of 14 residues.

The chain joins TRBV4-2 to TRBJ2-3; D call uncertain. Looked up from germline, CDR1 is LGHNA and CDR2 is YNFKEQ. The CDR3 contains 14 residues. The V and J ends lost 3 bases and 6 bases respectively, with 13 bases between them. The CDR3: CASSHNPSRDTQYF. DNA for the CDR3: TGTGCCAGCAGCCATAACCCTTCGAGGGATACGCAGTATTTT.

The chain employs TRBV6-1 and TRBJ1-1, with a possible D match to TRBD1 (6 bases). The ends were cut back, 3 bases at V and 4 bases at J, with 15 bases in the middle. CDR1 and CDR2 from the germline V gene are MNHNS and SASEGT. The CDR3 is 15 residues long. CDR3 loop: CASSELTGLGTEAFF. CDR3 DNA sequence: TGTGCCAGCAGTGAGTTGACAGGACTGGGCACTGAAGCTTTCTTT.

The sample holds a few counts of this clone. V and J are TRBV28 and TRBJ2-7, with 11 bases matching TRBD2. Losses at the gene ends were 6 bases for V and 6 bases for J; bases not matched to a gene: 7. Germline loops: CDR1 MDHEN, CDR2 SYDVKM. The CDR3 totals 14 residues. The CDR3 spells CASSPGTSGLEQYF. As DNA, the CDR3 is TGTGCCAGCAGCCCCGGGACTAGCGGTCTCGAGCAGTACTTC.

This clone was recorded a few times. V and J are TRBV11-3 and TRBJ2-5, with 7 nucleotides matching TRBD1. The CDR3 totals 15 residues. Looked up from germline, CDR1 is SGHNT and CDR2 is YENEEA. J was trimmed by 5 bases and V by 1 base; bases with no gene match: 7. This chain's CDR3 is CASSLGTGDMETQYF. CDR3 DNA: TGTGCCAGCAGCTTAGGGACAGGTGACATGGAGACCCAGTACTTC.

This sequence joins TRBV19 and TRBJ2-3; no clear D. There are 13 residues in the CDR3. Germline lookup yields CDR1 LNHDA and CDR2 SQIVND (reference sequence). Trimming left V 1 base short and J 1 base short, with 3 bases between. CDR3 in amino acids: CASSIGGTDTQYF. In nucleotides, the CDR3 is TGTGCCAGTAGTATAGGAGGCACAGATACGCAGTATTTT.